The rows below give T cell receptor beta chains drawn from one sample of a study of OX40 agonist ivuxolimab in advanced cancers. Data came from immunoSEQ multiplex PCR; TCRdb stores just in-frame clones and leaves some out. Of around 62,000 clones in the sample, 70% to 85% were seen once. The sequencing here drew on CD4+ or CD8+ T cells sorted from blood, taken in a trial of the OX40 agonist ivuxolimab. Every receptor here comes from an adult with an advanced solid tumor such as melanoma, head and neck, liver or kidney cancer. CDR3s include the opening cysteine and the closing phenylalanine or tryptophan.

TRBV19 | CASAWTANYGYTF
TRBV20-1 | CSARSVSEQYF
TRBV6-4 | CASSDPGGPNVNEQFF
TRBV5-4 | CASSLSTDFSPLHF
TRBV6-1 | CASREHPVEPLHF
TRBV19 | CASSSTSRETQYF
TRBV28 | CASSLNGVLAKNIQYF
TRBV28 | CASSLDYEQYF
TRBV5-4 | CASSPSVGDTGELFF
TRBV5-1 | CASSLEGLVHGEQFF
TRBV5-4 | CASSLQGLGGTIYF
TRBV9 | CASSGVGPNEKLFF
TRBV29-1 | CSVERVDGLYGYTF
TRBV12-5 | CASAGLTDTQYF
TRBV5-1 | CASSIGTRTSGEETQYF
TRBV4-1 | CASSQDFTRSSGNTIYF
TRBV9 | CASSPSIRMGEQYF
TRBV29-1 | CSVRRDNEKLFF
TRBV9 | CASSRSTGEETQYF
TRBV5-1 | CASSLAEGGNDSFF
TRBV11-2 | CASSSGGEGSPLHF
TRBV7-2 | CASSQGPVGGVEAFF
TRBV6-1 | CASNEDRGVNQPQHF
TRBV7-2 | CASRADFTTTSPLHF
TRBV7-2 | CASSSGFFYGYTF
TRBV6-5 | CASSQTSGTKETQYF
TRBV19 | CASSIVSIGGYTF
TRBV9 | CASSVGGGAETQYF
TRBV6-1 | CASEKWDTEAFF
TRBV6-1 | CASSETGRVTKNIQYF
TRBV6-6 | CASSYGDTEAYGYTF
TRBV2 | CASSEARTGGGNQPQHF
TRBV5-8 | CASSLRVMNTEAFF
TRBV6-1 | CASNTGSLPLHF
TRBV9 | CASSPPGGFRNEQFF
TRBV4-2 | CASSQDGTEEGFSYNSPLHF
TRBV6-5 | CASTRGLAYEQYF
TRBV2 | CASSRDRGQSYGYTF
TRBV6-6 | CASILAGDTQYF
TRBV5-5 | CASSLSLGQAYEQYF
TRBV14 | CASSQDRGGPRFESPLHF
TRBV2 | CASSYKDTQYF
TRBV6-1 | CASRRDRFGNTIYF